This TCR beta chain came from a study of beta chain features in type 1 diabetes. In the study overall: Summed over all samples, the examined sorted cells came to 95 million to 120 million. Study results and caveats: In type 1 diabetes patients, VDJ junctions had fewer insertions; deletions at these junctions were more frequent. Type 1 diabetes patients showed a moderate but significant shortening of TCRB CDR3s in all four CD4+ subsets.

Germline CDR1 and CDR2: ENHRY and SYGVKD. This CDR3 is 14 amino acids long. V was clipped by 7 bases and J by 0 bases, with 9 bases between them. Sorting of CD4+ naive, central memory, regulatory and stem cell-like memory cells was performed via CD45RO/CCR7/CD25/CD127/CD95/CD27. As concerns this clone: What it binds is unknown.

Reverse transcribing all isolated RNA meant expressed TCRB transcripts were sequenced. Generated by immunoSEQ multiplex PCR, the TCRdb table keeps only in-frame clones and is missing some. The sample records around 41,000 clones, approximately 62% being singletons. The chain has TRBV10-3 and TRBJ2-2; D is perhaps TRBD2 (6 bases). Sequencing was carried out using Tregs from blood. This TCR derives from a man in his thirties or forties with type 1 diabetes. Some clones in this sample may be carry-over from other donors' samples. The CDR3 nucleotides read TGTGCCATCACCGGCGGGGCGAACACCGGGGAGCTGTTTTTT. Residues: CAITGGANTGELFF.